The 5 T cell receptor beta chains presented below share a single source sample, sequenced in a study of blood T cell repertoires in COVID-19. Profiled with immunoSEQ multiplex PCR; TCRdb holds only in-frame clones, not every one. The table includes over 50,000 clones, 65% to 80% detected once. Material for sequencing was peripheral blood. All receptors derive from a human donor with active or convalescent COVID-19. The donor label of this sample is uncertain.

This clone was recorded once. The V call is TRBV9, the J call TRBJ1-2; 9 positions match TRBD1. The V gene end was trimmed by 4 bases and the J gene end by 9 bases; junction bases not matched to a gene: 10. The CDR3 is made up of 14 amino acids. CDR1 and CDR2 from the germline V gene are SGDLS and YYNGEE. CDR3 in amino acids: CASSTYSDRGSYTF. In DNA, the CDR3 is TGTGCCAGCAGCACCTACTCGGACAGGGGTAGCTACACCTTC. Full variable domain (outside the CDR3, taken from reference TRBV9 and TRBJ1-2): DSGVTQTPKHLITATGQRVTLRCSPRSGDLSVYWYQQSLDQGLQFLIQYYNGEERAKGNILERFSAQQFPDLHSELNLSSLELGDSALYFCASSTYSDRGSYTFGSGTRLTVV.

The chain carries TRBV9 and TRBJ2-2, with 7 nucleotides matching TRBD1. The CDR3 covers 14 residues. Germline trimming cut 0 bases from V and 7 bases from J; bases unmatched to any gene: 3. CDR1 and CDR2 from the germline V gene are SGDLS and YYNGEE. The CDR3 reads CASSVEPGGGELFF. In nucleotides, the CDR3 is TGTGCCAGCAGCGTAGAGCCAGGGGGCGGGGAGCTGTTTTTT.

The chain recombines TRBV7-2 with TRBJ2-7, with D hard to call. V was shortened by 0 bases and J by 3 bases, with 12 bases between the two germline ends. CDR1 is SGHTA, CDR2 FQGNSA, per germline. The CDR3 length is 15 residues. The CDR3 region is CASSLAGRGLYEQYF. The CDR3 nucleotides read TGTGCCAGCAGCTTAGCAGGAAGAGGTCTCTACGAGCAGTACTTC.

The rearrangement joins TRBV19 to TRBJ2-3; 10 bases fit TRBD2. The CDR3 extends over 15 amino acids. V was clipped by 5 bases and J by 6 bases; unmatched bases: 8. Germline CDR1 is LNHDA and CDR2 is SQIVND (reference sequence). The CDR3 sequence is CASSASGTSADTQYF. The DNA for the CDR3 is TGTGCCAGTAGTGCCTCCGGGACTAGCGCCGATACGCAGTATTTT.

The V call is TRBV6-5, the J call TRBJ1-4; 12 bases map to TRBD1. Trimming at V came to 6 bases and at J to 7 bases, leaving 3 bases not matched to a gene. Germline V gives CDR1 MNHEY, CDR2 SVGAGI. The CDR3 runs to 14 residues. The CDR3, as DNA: TGTGCCAGCAGGGGGACAGGGGGCGGTGAAAAACTGTTTTTT. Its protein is CASRGTGGGEKLFF.